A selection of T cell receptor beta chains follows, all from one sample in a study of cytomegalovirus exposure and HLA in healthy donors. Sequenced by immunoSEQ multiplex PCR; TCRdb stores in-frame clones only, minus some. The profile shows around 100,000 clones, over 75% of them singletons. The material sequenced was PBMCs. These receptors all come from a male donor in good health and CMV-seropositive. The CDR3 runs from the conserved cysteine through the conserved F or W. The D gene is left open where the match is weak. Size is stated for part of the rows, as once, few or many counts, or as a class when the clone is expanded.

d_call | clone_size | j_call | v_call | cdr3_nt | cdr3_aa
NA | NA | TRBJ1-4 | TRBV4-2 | TGTGCCAGCAGCCATAGCACCGAAAAACTGTTTTTT | CASSHSTEKLFF
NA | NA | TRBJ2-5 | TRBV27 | TGTGCCAGCAGTCCGACTAGGCATCAGCAGTACTTC | CASSPTRHQQYF
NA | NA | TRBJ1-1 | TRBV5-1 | TGCGCCAGCAGCTTCGCCCAGGTGAACACTGAAGCTTTCTTT | CASSFAQVNTEAFF
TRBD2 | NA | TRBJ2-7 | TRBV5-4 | TGTGCCAGCAGCCCCATGACTAGCGGGAGGGCCCACGAGCAGTACTTC | CASSPMTSGRAHEQYF
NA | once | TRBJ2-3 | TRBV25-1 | TGTGCCAGCAGTGAATGGAGGTCTAGCACAGATACGCAGTATTTT | CASSEWRSSTDTQYF
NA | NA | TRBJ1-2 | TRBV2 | TGTGCCAGCAGGAAACCGACAGATGGCTACACCTTC | CASRKPTDGYTF
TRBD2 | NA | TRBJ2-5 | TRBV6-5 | TGTGCCAGCAGTTACCCGCTAGCGGGGGGGGAAGAGACCCAGTACTTC | CASSYPLAGGEETQYF
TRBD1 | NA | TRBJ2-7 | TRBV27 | TGTGCCAGCAGTTTTGAGACAGGGGCTCCCTACGAGCAGTACTTC | CASSFETGAPYEQYF
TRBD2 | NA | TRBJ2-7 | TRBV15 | TGTGCCACCAGCAGAGAAGTTGTAGGGCGGGGGGCTCACGAGCAGTACTTC | CATSREVVGRGAHEQYF
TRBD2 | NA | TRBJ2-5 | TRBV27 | TGTGCCAGCAGTTACCAGGGAGGGTCTGAGGAGACCCAGTACTTC | CASSYQGGSEETQYF
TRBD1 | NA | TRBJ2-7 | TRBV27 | TGTGCCAGCAGCAGAGGTTCGGGACAGAGTTACGAGCAGTACTTC | CASSRGSGQSYEQYF
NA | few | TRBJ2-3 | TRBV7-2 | TGTGCCAGCAGCTTATCCGAGACTAGAGGCCCAGATACGCAGTATTTT | CASSLSETRGPDTQYF
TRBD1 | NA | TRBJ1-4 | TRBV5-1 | TGCGCCAGCAGCTTGGACGGGACAGGGGGCGAAAAACTGTTTTTT | CASSLDGTGGEKLFF
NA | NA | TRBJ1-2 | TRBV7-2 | TGTGCCAGCAGCTCCCATCCCCCGGGACAAATCAGAACTAACTATGGCTACACCTTC | CASSSHPPGQIRTNYGYTF
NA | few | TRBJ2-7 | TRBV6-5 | TGTGCCAGCAGTTACGCAGGGACAAGATACGAGCAGTACTTC | CASSYAGTRYEQYF
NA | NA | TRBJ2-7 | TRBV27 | TGTGCCAGCGCTTTTACAGGGATCTCCTACGAGCAGTACTTC | CASAFTGISYEQYF
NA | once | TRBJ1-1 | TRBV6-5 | TGTGCCAGCAAAGACTACAGGGCCTTGAACACTGAAGCTTTCTTT | CASKDYRALNTEAFF
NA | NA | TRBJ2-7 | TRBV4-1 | TGCGCCAGCAGCCAATTTCCACTAGATCGTGCGGCGTCCTACGAGCAGTACTTC | CASSQFPLDRAASYEQYF
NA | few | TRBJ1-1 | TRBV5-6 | TGTGCCAGCAGCTCGATTGAAACAGGAACTGAAGCTTTCTTT | CASSSIETGTEAFF
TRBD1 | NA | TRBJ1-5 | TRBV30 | TGTGCCTGGAGCGGACAGGGGGCTTGGGAGCCCCAGCATTTT | CAWSGQGAWEPQHF
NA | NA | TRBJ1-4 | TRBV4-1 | TGCGCCAGCAGCCAATTAAACATCGTGAATGAAAAACTGTTTTTT | CASSQLNIVNEKLFF
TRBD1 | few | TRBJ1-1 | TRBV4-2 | TGTGCCAGCAGCAGACAGGGGACTAAAGCTTTCTTT | CASSRQGTKAFF
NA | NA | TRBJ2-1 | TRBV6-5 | TGTGCCACCACTACCGGGGGTGAGCAGTTCTTC | CATTTGGEQFF
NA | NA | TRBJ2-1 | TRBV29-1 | TGCAGCGTTGAAGGCAGGCCAAATGAGCAGTTCTTC | CSVEGRPNEQFF
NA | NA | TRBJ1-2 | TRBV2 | TGTGCCAGCAAAAAAGGCAGGTCGCCTTATGGCTACACCTTC | CASKKGRSPYGYTF
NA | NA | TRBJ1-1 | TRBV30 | TGTGCCTGGGGACCGCGGGGCACTGAAGCTTTCTTT | CAWGPRGTEAFF
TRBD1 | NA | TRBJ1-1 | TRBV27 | TGTGCCAGCAGTAACAGGGGTATACTGAACACTGAAGCTTTCTTT | CASSNRGILNTEAFF
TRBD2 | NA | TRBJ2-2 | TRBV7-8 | TGTGCCAGCAGCGATCAGCGGGGATCGAACACCGGGGAGCTGTTTTTT | CASSDQRGSNTGELFF
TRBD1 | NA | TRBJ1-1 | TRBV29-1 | TGCAGCGTTGAGGGGTCAGGGGGAACTGAAGCTTTCTTT | CSVEGSGGTEAFF
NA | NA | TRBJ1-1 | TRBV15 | TGTGCCACCAGCAGAGGAACGGGGATCGCTGAAGCTTTCTTT | CATSRGTGIAEAFF
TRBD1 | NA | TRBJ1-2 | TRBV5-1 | TGCGCCAGCAGCCCAGGACAGGGGAGGACGGGCTATGGCTACACCTTC | CASSPGQGRTGYGYTF
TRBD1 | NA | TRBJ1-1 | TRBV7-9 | TGTGCCAGCAGCCTAGGGGGGACAGGGGAGACTGAAGCTTTCTTT | CASSLGGTGETEAFF
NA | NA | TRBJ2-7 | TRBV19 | TGTGCAACGGGGGCCAGGGGGTACGAGCAGTACTTC | CATGARGYEQYF
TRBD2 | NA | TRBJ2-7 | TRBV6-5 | TGTGCCAGCAGTTACTCTTCACTAGCGGCCTACGAGCAGTACTTC | CASSYSSLAAYEQYF
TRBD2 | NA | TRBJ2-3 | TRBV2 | TGTGCCAGCAAGACGGGGGGGCTGATAGATACGCAGTATTTT | CASKTGGLIDTQYF
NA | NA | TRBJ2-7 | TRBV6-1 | TGTGCCAGCAGTGACTCCCCCTACGAGCAGTACTTC | CASSDSPYEQYF
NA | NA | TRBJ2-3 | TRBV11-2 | TGTGCCAGCAGCTTAGTCGGCGGCACTAGCACAGATACGCAGTATTTT | CASSLVGGTSTDTQYF
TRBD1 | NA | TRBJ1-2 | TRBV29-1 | TGCAGCACCCAAGGGTCAGGGGGCCACTATGGCTACACCTTC | CSTQGSGGHYGYTF
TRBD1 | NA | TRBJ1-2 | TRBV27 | TGTGCCAGCAGTTTAATTGGACAGGGGCTCAACTATGGCTACACCTTC | CASSLIGQGLNYGYTF
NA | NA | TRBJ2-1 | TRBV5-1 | TGCGCCAGCAGCGCGGGACCAAGCTCCTACAATGAGCAGTTCTTC | CASSAGPSSYNEQFF
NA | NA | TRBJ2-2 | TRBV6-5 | TGTGCCAGCAGGCCCGGGTCTACGAACACCGGGGAGCTGTTTTTT | CASRPGSTNTGELFF
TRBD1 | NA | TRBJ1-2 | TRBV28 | TGTGCCAGCAGTTTACCGGGACAGGGAGAGGACTATGGCTACACCTTC | CASSLPGQGEDYGYTF
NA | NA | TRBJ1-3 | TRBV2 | TGTGCCAGCAGTGCGTCGCAGGTCGGCGGAAACACCATATATTTT | CASSASQVGGNTIYF
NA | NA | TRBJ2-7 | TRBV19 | TGTGCCAGTAGTCCGAGACAGATTCCGGAGGAGCAGTACTTC | CASSPRQIPEEQYF
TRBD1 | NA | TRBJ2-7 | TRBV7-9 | TGTGCCAGCAGCCCCGATGACAGGGGCTACGAGCAGTACTTC | CASSPDDRGYEQYF
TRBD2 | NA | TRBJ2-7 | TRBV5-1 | TGCGCCTCGGCATATACGGGGGGGGCTTACGAGCAGTACTTC | CASAYTGGAYEQYF
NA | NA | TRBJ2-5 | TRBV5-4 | TGTGCCAGCAGCTACCTGTTAGGGGCCGCAGAGACCCAGTACTTC | CASSYLLGAAETQYF
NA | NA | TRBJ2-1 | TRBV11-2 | TGTGCCAGCAGCGCAGGGCAGCTTTACAATGAGCAGTTCTTC | CASSAGQLYNEQFF
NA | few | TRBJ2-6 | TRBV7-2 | TGTGCCGTCGGAGGGAGCTCTGGGGCCAACGTCCTGACTTTC | CAVGGSSGANVLTF
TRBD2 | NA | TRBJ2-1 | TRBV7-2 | TGTGCCAGCAGCTTAGTCGGCGGGGGGGGGAATGAGCAGTTCTTC | CASSLVGGGGNEQFF